This is a list of T cell receptor beta chains from one sample in a study of blood T cell repertoires in COVID-19. TCRdb keeps only in-frame clones here, not all; method: immunoSEQ multiplex PCR. The data contain about 81,000 clones, approximately 85% of them singletons. The sequenced sample was peripheral blood. The receptors derive from a human donor in a cohort sampled during active COVID-19. Both conserved end residues are trimmed from each CDR3. The order of the fields is V gene, J gene, clone size, CDR3 protein. Size is omitted from some rows. Given values are once, few, many or a class for expanded clones.

TRBV9,TRBJ2-1,.,ASSVLAGGQGEQF
TRBV5-4,TRBJ2-7,.,ASSLRGYEQY
TRBV29-1,TRBJ2-7,once,SVWDSGAYEQY
TRBV30,TRBJ1-2,.,AWSSTRGDYGYT
TRBV28,TRBJ1-5,.,ASTPPELREPQH
TRBV7-6,TRBJ2-6,once,ASSPRGGAGANVLT
TRBV30,TRBJ1-5,few,AFPQGCQPQH
TRBV6-2/TRBV6-3,TRBJ2-5,.,AGSWGRVETQY
TRBV28,TRBJ1-2,.,ASSFVGGKKSGYT
TRBV4-1,TRBJ1-1,.,ASSQGDRGNTEAF
TRBV3-1/TRBV3-2,TRBJ2-4,.,ASSPRPSGNIQY
TRBV19,TRBJ2-5,.,ASSSQGSTQETQY
TRBV15,TRBJ2-1,.,ATSLDYRSYNEQF
TRBV4-3,TRBJ1-2,.,ASSQDRAGEGGYGYT
TRBV11-2,TRBJ2-7,once,ASSLGGGRQYEQY
TRBV6-5,TRBJ2-1,.,ASTMGGPSYNEQF
TRBV4-1,TRBJ2-1,.,ASSQAGVSYNEQF
TRBV28,TRBJ1-1,once,ASRRPPGQGETEAF
TRBV7-8,TRBJ2-7,.,ASSWGQFDEQY
TRBV2,TRBJ2-5,once,ASSELAGAPQETQY
TRBV3-1/TRBV3-2,TRBJ2-4,.,ASSQRDSANIQY
TRBV10-2,TRBJ2-2,.,AVEADYTGELF
TRBV28,TRBJ1-3,.,ASSFTERGLGNTIY
TRBV11-3,TRBJ1-1,.,ASSLRSAGGTEAF
TRBV9,TRBJ2-7,.,ASSERTGGYEQY
TRBV7-2,TRBJ2-7,.,ASSLGALAGARGGEQY
TRBV5-4,TRBJ2-3,.,ASSLARERAGTDTQY
TRBV2,TRBJ1-5,.,ASSEGGQGNQPQH
TRBV7-6,TRBJ2-5,.,ASSQSTSGSGETQY
TRBV4-1,TRBJ1-5,.,ASSHSTAAGANQPQH
TRBV30,TRBJ2-1,.,ACQTGSGGISYNEQF